This record looks at one TCR beta chain sequence and its context. As yet, its antigen is unknown. These data belong to a study of Ad26.COV2.S vaccination and SARS-CoV-2 variants. Points from the study as a whole: Breadth of non-spike TCRs did not differ between vaccinees and placebo recipients.

Germline CDR1 is LNHDA and CDR2 is SQIVND (reference sequence). Trimming shortened V by 6 bases and J by 0 bases, and 12 bases separated the two germline ends. This CDR3 is built from 15 residues. Using immunoSEQ multiplex PCR, the repertoire was profiled, and TCRdb retains in-frame clones only, with some absent. Of nearly 400,000 clones listed, about 88% were seen once; the top ten hold 1.9%. Treatment indicated: some 20 received Ad26.COV2.S at low or high dose, single or two shots; 5 received placebo; per-sample allocation not given. All samples were drawn on day 63, counting from the first vaccine or placebo injection. An adult of 18-55 years in Boston served as donor. Spike of the Wuhan-strain SARS-CoV-2 was expressed by an Ad26 vector, which formed the vaccine.

This TCR derives from a person between 18 and 60 years old who received the Ad26.COV2.S COVID-19 vaccine or a placebo. J is TRBJ1-5 and V is TRBV19, with D tentatively TRBD1 (6 bases). The sequencing used peripheral blood, collected in a trial of Ad26.COV2.S vaccine versus placebo. The CDR3: CASSYDRYSNQPQHF. The CDR3, as DNA: TGTGCCAGTAGCTATGACAGGTATAGCAATCAGCCCCAGCATTTT.